Listed below are T cell receptor beta chains from one sample, sequenced in a study of T-cell memory formation after mild COVID-19. One entry per CDR3 protein, called by TCRdb with MiXCR from the 5' RACE reads. The sample carries 170,000 or so distinct CDR3 sequences, 20% to 25% recorded once. Sequencing was carried out using PBMCs or a T cell subset sorted from them (not recorded which). The receptors stem from an adult woman who had mild COVID-19 (a few samples of this study predate the infection). Cell type and time point are not known. Both conserved end residues are part of each CDR3.

j_gene	v_gene	len	CDR3aa
TRBJ2-1	TRBV6-4	17	CASSDRDLAGGHNEQFF
TRBJ2-1	TRBV3-1	15	CASSHLTRQYNEQFF
TRBJ1-1	TRBV5-1	14	CASSGGQGNTEAFF
TRBJ2-7	TRBV6-1	17	CASSAGTSGGLTYEQYF
TRBJ1-2	TRBV9	16	CASSVGSGIINYGYTF
TRBJ2-5	TRBV20-1	14	CSARDIGVGETQYF
TRBJ2-7	TRBV12-3/TRBV12-4	17	CASSPGLAGEASYEQYF
TRBJ1-2	TRBV12-3/TRBV12-4	18	CASSLSRDTPQSNYGYTF
TRBJ2-1	TRBV4-3	15	CASSQGRDRQNEQFF
TRBJ2-5	TRBV2	14	CASTEVPLQETQYF
TRBJ2-7	TRBV4-1	17	CASSGRASGLGGYEQYF
TRBJ2-7	TRBV13	16	CASSLSTGLPNYEQYF
TRBJ1-2	TRBV30	11	CAFLDVYGYTF
TRBJ2-3	TRBV7-8	18	CASSSLAGDSSSTDTQYF
TRBJ2-1	TRBV6-2/TRBV6-3	12	CASSYGQTEQFF
TRBJ2-1	TRBV5-4	13	CASSAWTANEQFF
TRBJ1-5	TRBV25-1	14	CASSEGREVSAQHF
TRBJ1-1	TRBV4-1	14	CASSQGQGMTEAFF
TRBJ1-4	TRBV5-1	16	CASSTLPGRLDEKLFF
TRBJ2-7	TRBV5-1	14	CASSLARFGYEQYF
TRBJ1-2	TRBV28	13	CASNHRGAYGYTF
TRBJ2-1	TRBV29-1	10	CSVEYNEQFF
TRBJ2-7	TRBV12-3/TRBV12-4	14	CASTLGQGVLEQYF
TRBJ2-7	TRBV7-2	15	CASSLDPGLAYEQYF
TRBJ2-5	TRBV18	15	CASSPRRVSQETQYF
TRBJ1-2	TRBV5-1	14	CASSLRAAEDGYTF
TRBJ1-4	TRBV6-6	14	CASKMDGTNEKLFF
TRBJ2-7	TRBV15	15	CATSRDGGAVYEQYF
TRBJ1-1	TRBV7-9	14	CASSSKEDNTEAFF
TRBJ1-5	TRBV6-5	15	CASSYSSQGGQPQHF
TRBJ1-2	TRBV5-6	14	CASSPGQGYYGYTF
TRBJ1-1	TRBV6-2/TRBV6-3	14	CASSLTGKYTEAFF
TRBJ1-1	TRBV12-3/TRBV12-4	15	CASSQPPYLNTEAFF
TRBJ2-3	TRBV24-1	17	CATSEEQGFWGTDTQYF
TRBJ2-1	TRBV5-1	14	CASSLPDAYNEQFF
TRBJ2-2	TRBV5-1	17	CASSYSPQDTNTGELFF
TRBJ2-5	TRBV4-1	16	CASSHPTSGLGETQYF
TRBJ2-3	TRBV4-1	12	CASSPETDTQYF
TRBJ2-1	TRBV11-2	14	CASSLVGGPHEQFF
TRBJ1-4	TRBV15	15	CATSREGSTNEKLFF
TRBJ1-5	TRBV18	15	CASSPEDGSNQPQHF